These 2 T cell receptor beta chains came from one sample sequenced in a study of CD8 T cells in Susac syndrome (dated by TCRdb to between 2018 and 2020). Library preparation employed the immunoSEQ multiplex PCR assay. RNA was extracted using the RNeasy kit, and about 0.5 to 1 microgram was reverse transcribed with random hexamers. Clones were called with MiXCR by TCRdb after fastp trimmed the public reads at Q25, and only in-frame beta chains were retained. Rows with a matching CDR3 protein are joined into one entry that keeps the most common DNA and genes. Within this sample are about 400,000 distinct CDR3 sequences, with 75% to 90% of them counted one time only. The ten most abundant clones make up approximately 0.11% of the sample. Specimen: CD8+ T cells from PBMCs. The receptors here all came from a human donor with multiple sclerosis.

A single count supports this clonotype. The CDR3 nucleotides read TGCAGTGCCGAAGCGGGGGACACAGATACGCAGTATTTT. Its translation: CSAEAGDTDTQYF. This rearrangement joins TRBV20-1 to TRBJ2-3, with 8 bases fitting TRBD2. The germline V gene encodes CDR1 DFQATT and CDR2 SNEGSKA (reference sequence). The CDR3 is 13 residues long. The junction had 4 bases not matched to a gene; V was cut back by 6 bases and J by 2 bases.

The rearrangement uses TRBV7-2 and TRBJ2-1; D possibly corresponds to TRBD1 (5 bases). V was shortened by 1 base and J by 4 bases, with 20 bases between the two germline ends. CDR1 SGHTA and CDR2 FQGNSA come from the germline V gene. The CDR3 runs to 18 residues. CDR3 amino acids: CASSLVPQGPVTYNEQFF. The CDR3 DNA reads TGTGCCAGCAGCTTAGTCCCCCAGGGCCCAGTAACTTACAATGAGCAGTTCTTC.